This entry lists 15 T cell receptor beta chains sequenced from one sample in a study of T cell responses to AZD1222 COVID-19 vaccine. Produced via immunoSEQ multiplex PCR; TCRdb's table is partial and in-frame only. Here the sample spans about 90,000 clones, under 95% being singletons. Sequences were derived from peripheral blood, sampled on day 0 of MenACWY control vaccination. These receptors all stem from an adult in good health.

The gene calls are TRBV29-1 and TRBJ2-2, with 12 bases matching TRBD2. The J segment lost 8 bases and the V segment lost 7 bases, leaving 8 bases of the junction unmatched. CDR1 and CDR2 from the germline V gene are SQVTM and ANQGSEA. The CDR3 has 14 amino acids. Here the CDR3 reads CSASRLAGEGELFF. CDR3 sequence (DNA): TGCAGCGCCTCCAGACTAGCGGGAGAAGGGGAGCTGTTTTTT.

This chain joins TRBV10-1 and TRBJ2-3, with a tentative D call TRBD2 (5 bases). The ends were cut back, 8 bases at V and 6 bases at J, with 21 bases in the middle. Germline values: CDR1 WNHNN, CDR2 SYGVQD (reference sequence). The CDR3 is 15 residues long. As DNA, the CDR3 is TGCGCCAGCGGTTTCTCCGGGGAACCAAAGGATACGCAGTATTTT. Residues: CASGFSGEPKDTQYF.

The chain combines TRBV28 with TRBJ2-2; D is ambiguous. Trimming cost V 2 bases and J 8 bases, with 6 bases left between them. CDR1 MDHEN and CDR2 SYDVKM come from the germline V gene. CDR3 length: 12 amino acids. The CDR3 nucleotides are TGTGCCAGCAGTTTAGTGAGGGGGGAGCTGTTTTTT. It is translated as CASSLVRGELFF.

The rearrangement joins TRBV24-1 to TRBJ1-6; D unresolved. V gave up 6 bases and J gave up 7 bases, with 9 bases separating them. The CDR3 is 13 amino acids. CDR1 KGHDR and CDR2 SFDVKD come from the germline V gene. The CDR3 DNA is TGTGCCACCAGTCCGTCAGTAAATTCACCCCTCCACTTT. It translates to CATSPSVNSPLHF.

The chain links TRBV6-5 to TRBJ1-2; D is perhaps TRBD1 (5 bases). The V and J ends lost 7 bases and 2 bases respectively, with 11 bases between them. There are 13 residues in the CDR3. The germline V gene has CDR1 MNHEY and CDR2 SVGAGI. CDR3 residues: CASNRTSNYGYTF. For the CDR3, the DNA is TGTGCCAGCAACAGGACCTCAAACTATGGCTACACCTTC.

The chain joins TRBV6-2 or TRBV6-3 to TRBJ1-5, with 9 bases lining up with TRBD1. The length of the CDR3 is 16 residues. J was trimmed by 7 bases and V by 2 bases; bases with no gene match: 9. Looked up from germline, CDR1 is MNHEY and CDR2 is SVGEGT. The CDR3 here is CASSYPGTGKRQPQHF. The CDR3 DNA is TGTGCCAGCAGTTACCCCGGGACAGGGAAAAGACAGCCCCAGCATTTT.

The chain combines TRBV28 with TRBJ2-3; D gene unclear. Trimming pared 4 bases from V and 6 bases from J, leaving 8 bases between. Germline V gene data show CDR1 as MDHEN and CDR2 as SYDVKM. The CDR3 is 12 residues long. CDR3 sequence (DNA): TGTGCCAGCAGTTCCTCCAAGGATACGCAGTATTTT. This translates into CASSSSKDTQYF.

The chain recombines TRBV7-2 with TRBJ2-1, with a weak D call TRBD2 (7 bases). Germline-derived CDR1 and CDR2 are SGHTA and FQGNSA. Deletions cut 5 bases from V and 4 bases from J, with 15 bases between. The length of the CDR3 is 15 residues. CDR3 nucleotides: TGTGCCAGCAGCGCGCTCAGGGGAGGGTACAATGAGCAGTTCTTC. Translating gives CASSALRGGYNEQFF. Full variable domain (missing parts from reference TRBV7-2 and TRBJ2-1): GAGVSQSPSNKVTEKGKDVELRCDPISGHTALYWYRQSLGQGLEFLIYFQGNSAPDKSGLPSDRFSAERTGGSVSTLTIQRTQQEDSAVYLCASSALRGGYNEQFFGPGTRLTVL.

This chain's CDR3 is CASSWDTRQETQYF. The DNA for the CDR3 is TGTGCCAGCAGCTGGGACACCCGACAAGAGACCCAGTACTTC. The rearrangement links TRBV5-4 to TRBJ2-5, with TRBD1 as a possible D gene (6 bases). The germline gives CDR1 SGHNT, CDR2 YYREEE (reference sequence). V was trimmed by 3 bases and J by 2 bases, leaving 11 bases between them. The CDR3 consists of 14 residues.

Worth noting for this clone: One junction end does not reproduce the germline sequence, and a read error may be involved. CDR3 sequence reads: CASSLEGQGSGGSGNTIYF. The CDR3 DNA reads TGTGCTAGCAGCTTAGAGGGACAGGGGTCTGGAGGCTCTGGAAACACCATATATTTT. This chain joins TRBV7-7 and TRBJ1-3; 10 bases are shared with TRBD1. The CDR3 runs to 19 residues. Germline V lookup: CDR1 SSHAT, CDR2 FNYEAQ (reference sequence).

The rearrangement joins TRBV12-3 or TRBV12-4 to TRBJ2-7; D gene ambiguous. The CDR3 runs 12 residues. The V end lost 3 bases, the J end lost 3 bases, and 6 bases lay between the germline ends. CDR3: CASSLVRYEQYF. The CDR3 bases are TGTGCCAGCAGTTTGGTTCGCTACGAGCAGTACTTC.

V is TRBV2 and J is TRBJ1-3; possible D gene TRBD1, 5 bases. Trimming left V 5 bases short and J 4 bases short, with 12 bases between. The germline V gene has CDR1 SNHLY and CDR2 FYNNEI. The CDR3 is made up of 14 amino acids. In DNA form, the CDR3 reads TGTGCCAGCAGTCCCCAGGGTAACGGAAACACCATATATTTT. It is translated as CASSPQGNGNTIYF.

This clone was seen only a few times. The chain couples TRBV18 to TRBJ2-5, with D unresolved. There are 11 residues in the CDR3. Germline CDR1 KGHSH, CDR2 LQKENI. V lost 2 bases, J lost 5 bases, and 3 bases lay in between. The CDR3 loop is CASSPTETQYF. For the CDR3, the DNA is TGTGCCAGCTCACCAACCGAGACCCAGTACTTC. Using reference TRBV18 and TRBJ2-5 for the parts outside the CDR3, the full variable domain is NAGVMQNPRHLVRRRGQEARLRCSPMKGHSHVYWYRQLPEEGLKFMVYLQKENIIDESGMPKERFSAEFPKEGPSILRIQQVVRGDSAAYFCASSPTETQYFGPGTRLLVL.

The DNA for the CDR3 is TGTGCCAGTAGTATTCACCCAGGGGGGTACACTGAAGCTTTCTTT. Residues: CASSIHPGGYTEAFF. This chain uses TRBV19 with TRBJ1-1; 7 bases map to TRBD1. The CDR3 has 15 residues. The V and J ends lost 3 bases and 3 bases, in that order; junction bases with no gene match: 7. CDR1 is LNHDA, CDR2 SQIVND, per germline (reference sequence).

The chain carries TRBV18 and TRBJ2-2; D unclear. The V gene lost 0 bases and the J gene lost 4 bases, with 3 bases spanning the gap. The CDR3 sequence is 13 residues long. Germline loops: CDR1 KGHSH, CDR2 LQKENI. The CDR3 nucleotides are TGTGCCAGCTCACCACCCACCACCGGGGAGCTGTTTTTT. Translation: CASSPPTTGELFF.